A selection of T cell receptor beta chains follows, all from one sample in a study of blood T cell repertoires in COVID-19. Sequencing used immunoSEQ multiplex PCR; TCRdb keeps in-frame clones, though not all of them. The sample consists of roughly 180,000 clones, 86% of them appearing once. Sequencing input: PBMCs or T cells enriched from blood (not recorded which). The receptors derive from a woman aged 25 to 39 who had recovered from COVID-19. CDR3s include the opening cysteine and the closing phenylalanine or tryptophan. Fields, in order: J gene, V gene, clone size, CDR3 protein. For some rows the clone size is stated as once, few or many, or as a class when expanded; others skip it.

TRBJ2-1	TRBV2	-	CASATTSYNEQFF
TRBJ2-3	TRBV2	few	CASSEGTSSRTQYF
TRBJ2-1	TRBV25-1	-	CASTPRGGSNEQFF
TRBJ1-2	TRBV19	once	CASTTAGTGFDGYTF
TRBJ2-7	TRBV6-5	-	CASTPGGAGVQYF
TRBJ2-3	TRBV5-8	-	CASSLQGAPTDTQYF
TRBJ2-3	TRBV10-3	-	CAISSGRATDTQYF
TRBJ2-5	TRBV5-1	-	CASSLREAGETQYF
TRBJ2-7	TRBV30	few	CAWSLGGSAYEQYF
TRBJ2-1	TRBV28	-	CASSWAGGPYNEQFF
TRBJ2-7	TRBV18	-	CASSPVEAGSYEQYF
TRBJ1-5	TRBV18	-	CASSPNSRERGNQPQHF
TRBJ1-4	TRBV28	-	CASSMTGGGGEKLFF
TRBJ1-4	TRBV9	-	CASSVSGGNEKLFF
TRBJ2-5	TRBV6-5	-	CASSPQATPETQYF
TRBJ2-2	TRBV7-9	-	CASSPGTGGTNTGELFF
TRBJ2-1	TRBV19	once	CASSIAPTHNEQFF
TRBJ2-1	TRBV28	-	CASSLTGQGAENEQFF
TRBJ1-2	TRBV2	-	CASSAGEISYGYTF
TRBJ2-7	TRBV20-1	-	CSADRVIEQYF
TRBJ2-2	TRBV2	-	CASSEASMGTSTSNTGELFF
TRBJ1-5	TRBV5-8	-	CASSWTWEQPQHF